Below, one T cell receptor (beta chain) is given with its context. Its antigen specificity is not known. No base quality information exists; no much larger clone differs at one position. The CDR3 has 16 amino acids, counting the end cysteine and phenylalanine. Only the CDR3 DNA stays, 48 bases, in frame from base 1. The germline V and J ends show losses of 4 bases and 4 bases respectively, and no gene match explains 10 bases of the junction. Via the germline V gene, CDR1 is SGHNT and CDR2 YENEEA. Healthy HIV-negative adults with no recently reported acute infections or vaccinations were included as donors. Every donor was a Caucasian adult living in Nashville, Tennessee, USA. Magnetic negative selection was used to enrich CD4+ T cells, after which naive cells were positively selected on CD45RA and the negative fraction became the memory subset. After blood collection by leukapheresis, PBMCs were isolated using Ficoll-Histopaque density gradient centrifugation and then cryopreserved in the vapor phase of liquid nitrogen. Analytical flow cytometry was used to check the purity and quantity of every magnetically sorted T cell population. From each sorted fraction, genomic DNA was isolated and quantified by UV absorbance on a Nanodrop 2000c.

This specimen comes from a study of shared clonotypes between healthy human individuals (dated by TCRdb to 2018 to 2020). For the study in its entirety: The cohort included three men and two women between 18 and 49 years of age. To increase sequencing depth and limit assay-specific biases, different laboratories used diverse techniques to prepare libraries and sequence TCR repertoires. Between about 0.94 and 10 billion PBMCs per donor were obtained by leukapheresis. Per donor, three plates each were used for CD4 naive and CD4 memory, two for CD8 naive, and one for CD8 memory. To estimate repertoire size and how much clonotype sharing occurs between individuals, the study deeply sequenced the blood TCR repertoires of about 5 healthy adults.

Using the deep immunoSEQ assay, TCR CDR3 regions were amplified from genomic DNA by multiplex PCR. For each cell subset, the extracted genomic DNA was distributed evenly across all wells of several immunoSEQ 96-well plates, and each plate served as one replicate. Each replicate PCR for sorted subsets received roughly 0.2 ug genomic DNA, equal to about 30,000 T cell genomes. Purified libraries were measured with a Qubit 3.0 fluorometer, size-checked on a Bioanalyzer 2100, and measured again with the KAPA Library Quantification kit. A separate single-read 150-cycle Illumina NextSeq 550 flow cell was used to sequence each immunoSEQ 96-well plate. Per the authors' processing: Because the immunoSEQ output held only junctional sequences and lacked quality scores, the filtering could not match the filtering applied to full-length reads. To assign V/J genes and CDR3, sequences were annotated against IMGT germline references using PyIR, a Python wrapper for IgBLAST v1.9. Reads with weak V/J assignments (E-value above 1e-6), missing CDR3, stop codons, out-of-frame junctions, or ambiguous translated residues were removed. V3J clonotypes were defined as sequences sharing an identical inferred V gene, J gene, and CDR3 amino acid sequence. Percentage overlap between repertoires was computed as shared unique clonotypes divided by the size of the smaller repertoire. RTK rarefaction, the Chao1 estimator, and Recon v2.1 estimates of unobserved clonotypes were used to assess repertoire richness. OLGA was used to compute generation probabilities for all TCRbeta clonotypes that the gDNA method yielded from several donors. In its TCRdb copy, this immuneACCESS table keeps in-frame sequences only and misses some clones. Where compared with another copy, unresolved V genes explain less than half of these, and the others have no known cause. For V, J and clone size, that table is used; D and trimming come from the DNA. This sample holds about 600,000 clones; approximately 97% were observed only once. Of the sample, about 0.06% is held by the ten largest clones.

Summary of the overall study and its limitations: Only blood was sampled, and tissue TCR repertoires likely differ from those in blood. Compared with non-shared clonotypes, clonotypes shared by all four sorted-subset donors had higher generation probabilities. Based on pairwise subsampling, the degree of clonotype sharing among donors was expected to be affected by sequencing depth. The small number of donors limited the genetic and exposure-history diversity represented. Estimated clonotype richness was generally larger for naive than for memory subsets. Incomplete sequencing was indicated by rarefaction of sorted-subset datasets, despite the large sequencing depth. Across four donors, roughly 5% of naive CD4, around 3.5% of naive CD8, around 2.5% of memory CD4, and under 0.45% of memory CD8 clonotypes were shared.

The chain couples TRBV11-3 to TRBJ2-7; TRBD2 lines up with 10 middle nucleotides. What was sequenced was naive CD4+ T cells sorted from blood. The cell subset or site label corresponds to: CD45RA+ positively selected. This clonotype was obtained from a woman aged 30 to 39 in good health. The DNA sequence is given as TGTGCCAGCAGCTACTTAGCGGGAGGCTCCCTATACGAGCAGTACTTC. Its protein reads: CASSYLAGGSLYEQYF.